Below are 21 T cell receptor beta chains sequenced from a single sample in a study of radiation and T cells in renal cell carcinoma. The data were produced by immunoSEQ multiplex PCR, yet TCRdb's version contains in-frame clones alone and is incomplete. The sample holds about 140,000 clones, approximately 87% seen once. Time point indicated: baseline pretreatment blood. Treatment of the sample: 15 Gy SBRT to primary tumor, nephrectomy 4 weeks later. The sample here was blood, taken from a patient whose treatment included radiotherapy and nephrectomy. Receptors were obtained from a woman in her forties or fifties with renal cell carcinoma.

The chain links TRBV4-3 to TRBJ2-7, with 12 nucleotides matching TRBD2. V trimming: 1 base; J trimming: 1 base; junction bases outside the gene matches: 5. The CDR3 contains 17 residues. Germline loops: CDR1 LGHNA, CDR2 YSLEER. The CDR3 DNA reads as TGCGCCAGCAGCCAAGGACTAGCGGGGGTAGCTTCCTACGAGCAGTACTTC. It translates to CASSQGLAGVASYEQYF.

The genes are TRBV5-1 and TRBJ2-1, with 8 bases lining up with TRBD2. J was trimmed by 0 bases and V by 3 bases; bases with no gene match: 8. The CDR3 has 17 amino acids. Looked up from germline, CDR1 is SGHRS and CDR2 is YFSETQ. The CDR3: CASSWGSGGSSYNEQFF. Written as DNA, the CDR3 is TGCGCCAGCAGCTGGGGAAGCGGGGGTAGCTCCTACAATGAGCAGTTCTTC. Full variable domain (outside the CDR3, taken from reference TRBV5-1 and TRBJ2-1): KAGVTQTPRYLIKTRGQQVTLSCSPISGHRSVSWYQQTPGQGLQFLFEYFSETQRNKGNFPGRFSGRQFSNSRSEMNVSTLELGDSALYLCASSWGSGGSSYNEQFFGPGTRLTVL.

The CDR3 DNA reads TGTGCCAGCAGCTTCCAGGGGAACTATGGCTACACCTTC. It specifies CASSFQGNYGYTF. This chain uses TRBV11-2 with TRBJ1-2; the D gene is possibly TRBD1 (6 bases). Germline V lookup: CDR1 SGHAT, CDR2 FQNNGV. The length of the CDR3 is 13 residues. The V end lost 3 bases, the J end lost 2 bases, and 7 bases lay between the germline ends.

The chain recombines TRBV27 with TRBJ1-4, with D uncertain. CDR1 is MNHEY and CDR2 is SMNVEV in the germline V gene (reference sequence). V lost 2 bases to trimming and J lost 4 bases, with 8 bases between them. The CDR3 spans 14 residues. The CDR3 coding sequence is TGTGCCAGCAGTTTACGAGACGGTAATGAAAAACTGTTTTTT. Amino acids: CASSLRDGNEKLFF.

Only a few counts were recorded for this clone. The chain combines TRBV27 with TRBJ2-3; D ambiguous. This CDR3 has 11 residues. V was clipped by 6 bases and J by 3 bases, with 4 bases between them. Germline V gene sequence: CDR1 MNHEY, CDR2 SMNVEV (reference sequence). CDR3: CASSQTDTQYF. CDR3 DNA sequence: TGTGCCAGCAGCCAGACAGATACGCAGTATTTT.

CDR3 protein: CASTAGVAPNEQFF. CDR3 DNA: TGCGCCAGCACCGCAGGGGTAGCGCCCAATGAGCAGTTCTTC. This sequence joins TRBV5-1 and TRBJ2-1, with a weak D call TRBD1 (6 bases). The CDR3 length is 14 residues. V was cut by 6 bases and J by 6 bases, with 16 bases left in between. Germline-derived CDR1 and CDR2 are SGHRS and YFSETQ.

This chain joins TRBV5-1 and TRBJ2-3; 15 bases fit TRBD2. The germline CDR1 and CDR2 sequences are SGHRS and YFSETQ. Trimming took 6 bases from V and 9 from J; bases not matched to a gene: 5. The CDR3 sequence is 14 residues long. The CDR3 DNA follows: TGCGCCAGCACGCAGGGGACTAGCGGGAGGACGCAGTATTTT. Its protein product is CASTQGTSGRTQYF.

This chain uses TRBV20-1 with TRBJ1-5; unclear D gene. Trimming pared 6 bases from V and 4 bases from J, leaving 7 bases between. This CDR3 region has 11 residues. Germline-derived CDR1 and CDR2 are DFQATT and SNEGSKA (reference sequence). The CDR3 coding sequence is TGCAGTGCGAGCCCAAATCAGCCCCAGCATTTT. Encoded protein: CSASPNQPQHF.

The chain carries TRBV5-1 and TRBJ1-4; 9 nucleotides line up with TRBD1. With 5 bases clipped from V and 8 bases from J, the junction kept 7 bases outside the gene matches. The CDR3 length is 14 residues. The germline V gene encodes CDR1 SGHRS and CDR2 YFSETQ. The DNA of the CDR3 is TGCGCCAGCAGTTTCGGACAGGGGAACGAAAAACTGTTTTTT. This sequence encodes CASSFGQGNEKLFF.

The chain recombines TRBV14 with TRBJ2-5, with D unclear. With 2 bases removed from V and 5 bases from J, the gap between germline ends came to 12 bases. The CDR3 runs to 14 residues. Germline CDR1 and CDR2: SGHDN and FVKESK. The CDR3: CASSQWLVGETQYF. In DNA, the CDR3 is TGTGCCAGCAGCCAATGGCTGGTGGGGGAGACCCAGTACTTC. Filled out from reference TRBV14 and TRBJ2-5, the complete variable domain reads EAGVTQFPSHSVIEKGQTVTLRCDPISGHDNLYWYRRVMGKEIKFLLHFVKESKQDESGMPNNRFLAERTGGTYSTLKVQPAELEDSGVYFCASSQWLVGETQYFGPGTRLLVL.

The CDR3 loop is CSVGQAGGAKGEQYF. The CDR3 region has the DNA TGCAGCGTTGGGCAGGCCGGGGGGGCCAAGGGCGAGCAGTACTTC. The chain links TRBV29-1 to TRBJ2-7, with 8 positions matching TRBD2. The germline V gene has CDR1 SQVTM and CDR2 ANQGSEA. V dropped 4 bases and J dropped 6; count of bases not matched to a gene: 14. The CDR3 is made up of 15 amino acids.

The chain carries TRBV7-2 and TRBJ2-7, with unresolved D. Germline lookup yields CDR1 SGHTA and CDR2 FQGNSA. CDR3 length equals 12 residues. Between the trimmed V and J ends, which lost 1 base and 6 bases, there was a span of 7 bases. CDR3: CASSLDRREQYF. In DNA, the CDR3 is TGTGCCAGCAGCTTAGATAGACGCGAGCAGTACTTC.

The chain joins TRBV28 to TRBJ1-1; possibly TRBD1 for D (6 bases). Germline lookup yields CDR1 MDHEN and CDR2 SYDVKM. This CDR3 is 13 amino acids long. The V end lost 7 bases, the J end lost 6 bases, and 15 bases lay between the germline ends. In DNA form, the CDR3 reads TGTGCCAGCATACCGGGGGGCGCCGCTGAAGCTTTCTTT. Protein sequence: CASIPGGAAEAFF. Full variable domain (remainder filled in from reference TRBV28 and TRBJ1-1): DVKVTQSSRYLVKRTGEKVFLECVQDMDHENMFWYRQDPGLGLRLIYFSYDVKMKEKGDIPEGYSVSREKKERFSLILESASTNQTSMYLCASIPGGAAEAFFGQGTRLTVV.

Of note for this clone: At one end, the junction sequence differs from germline, possibly due to a read error. The chain has TRBV20-1 and TRBJ1-5; D gene uncertain. The CDR3 is 11 amino acids. Germline V CDR1 and CDR2: DFQATT, SNEGSKA (reference sequence). For the CDR3, the DNA is TGCAGTGCTCCGATGGGTCAGGCCCAGCATTTT. As protein: CSAPMGQAQHF.

V gene TRBV5-6 combines with J gene TRBJ2-2, with D perhaps matching TRBD2 (5 bases). Germline V gives CDR1 SGHDT, CDR2 YYEEEE. The CDR3 is 14 amino acids. V was trimmed by 3 bases and J by 5 bases, leaving 11 bases between them. In DNA, the CDR3 is TGTGCCAGCAGCTCGAGAACGGGAACCGGGGAGCTGTTTTTT. This sequence encodes CASSSRTGTGELFF.

J is TRBJ1-2 and V is TRBV2; 9 positions agree with TRBD1. CDR1 is SNHLY and CDR2 is FYNNEI in the germline V gene. V lost 3 bases to trimming and J lost 4 bases; unmatched junction nucleotides: 6. This CDR3 spans 15 amino acids. The DNA of the CDR3 is TGTGCCAGCAGTGATGGGGGACAGGGAGTCTATGGCTACACCTTC. Its translation: CASSDGGQGVYGYTF.

The chain is built from TRBV23-1 and TRBJ1-6; the match to TRBD1 covers 8 bases. TRBV23-1 is treated as an ORF (open reading frame) with a function not yet certain. The trim removed 6 bases at V and 9 bases at J, leaving 16 bases unmatched. This CDR3 spans 17 amino acids. Written as DNA, the CDR3 is TGCGCCAGCAGAGACCGACAGGGGCTCCTAGGTATTTCACCCCTCCACTTT. Translated, it gives CASRDRQGLLGISPLHF.

The V call is TRBV11-2, the J call TRBJ2-7, with unresolved D. The CDR3 is 13 amino acids. Trimming took 0 bases from V and 7 from J, leaving 10 bases between them. From germline, CDR1 is SGHAT and CDR2 FQNNGV. The CDR3 reads CASSLDSIREQYF. In nucleotides, the CDR3 is TGTGCCAGCAGCTTAGATTCAATACGTGAGCAGTACTTC.

The chain joins TRBV5-1 to TRBJ1-1; D call uncertain. Germline loops: CDR1 SGHRS, CDR2 YFSETQ. The CDR3 is 14 amino acids. V shed 0 bases and J shed 1 base, with 7 bases lying between them. The DNA of the CDR3 is TGCGCCAGCAGCTTGGAACCGTCGAACACTGAAGCTTTCTTT. Translated, it gives CASSLEPSNTEAFF. Looking up the rest from reference TRBV5-1 and TRBJ1-1 gives the full variable domain: KAGVTQTPRYLIKTRGQQVTLSCSPISGHRSVSWYQQTPGQGLQFLFEYFSETQRNKGNFPGRFSGRQFSNSRSEMNVSTLELGDSALYLCASSLEPSNTEAFFGQGTRLTVV.

The J gene is TRBJ2-1, the V gene TRBV6-1, with 8 nucleotides matching TRBD1. The CDR3 runs to 14 residues. Per germline, CDR1 MNHNS and CDR2 SASEGT. V gave up 5 bases and J gave up 6 bases; unmatched junction bases: 6. The CDR3 reads CASSLDRESNEQFF. CDR3 coding DNA: TGTGCCAGCAGTTTGGACAGGGAAAGCAATGAGCAGTTCTTC.

The chain couples TRBV4-1 to TRBJ2-3; 16 nucleotides line up with TRBD2. V dropped 0 bases and J dropped 4; count of bases not matched to a gene: 7. CDR1 and CDR2 (germline): MGHRA, YSYEKL. The CDR3 contains 19 residues. CDR3 DNA sequence: TGCGCCAGCAGCCAAGAGCGGGGACTAGCGGGAGGGGTCGCAGATACGCAGTATTTT. It codes for CASSQERGLAGGVADTQYF.